This TCR beta chain is drawn from a study of cytomegalovirus exposure and HLA in healthy donors. The V gene lost 1 base and the J gene lost 10 bases, with 16 bases spanning the gap. Germline-derived CDR1 and CDR2 are MGHRA and YSYEKL. The CDR3 is made up of 14 amino acids. The study ran its PCR with 60 Vbeta and 13 Jbeta primers. Method: immunoSEQ multiplex PCR; TCRdb's copy keeps in-frame clones and lacks some. The data contain around 130,000 clones, 70% to 85% of them singletons. The specimen sequenced was PBMCs. The TCR comes from a middle-aged man in good health and CMV-seronegative. The chain is built from TRBV4-1 and TRBJ1-1, with D possibly matching TRBD1 (5 bases). The CDR3 nucleotides are TGCGCCAGCAGCCAAGGCACGGGGGGATTGGGAGCTTTCTTT. Its protein product is CASSQGTGGLGAFF.